These T cell receptor beta chains were read from a single sample in a study of T cell repertoires in cytomegalovirus infection. TCRdb re-called the reads with MiXCR, one entry per CDR3 protein. The data hold 300,000 or so distinct CDR3 sequences, with 20% to 25% observed a single time. Their antigens are not known. The starting material was cultured PBMCs, obtained from culture after CMV antigen stimulation. These receptor sequences come from a human donor in good health (CMV status not recorded). Some clones in this sample may be carry-over from other donors' samples. The CDR3 runs from the conserved cysteine through the conserved F or W. D genes are given only for firm matches. Clone size, where shown, is once, few, many, or a class for clones that have expanded.

size,J,V,D,DNA,CDR3
-,TRBJ1-2,TRBV12-3/TRBV12-4,-,TGTGCCAGCAGGGTCCGGAACGGGGGCTACACCTTC,CASRVRNGGYTF
many,TRBJ1-6,TRBV12-3/TRBV12-4,TRBD1,TGTGCCAGCAGTTTAAGACAGGGGGGATCACCCCTCCACTTT,CASSLRQGGSPLHF
few,TRBJ2-4,TRBV2,-,TGTGCCAGCAGTGAGGGGGAAAACATTCAGTACTTC,CASSEGENIQYF
-,TRBJ2-5,TRBV7-9,-,TGTGCCAGCAGCTTTCAGGCTGGGGTCGGGACCCAGTACTTC,CASSFQAGVGTQYF
-,TRBJ2-3,TRBV28,-,TGTGCCAGCATATACAGCGGGAGCACAGATACGCAGTATTTT,CASIYSGSTDTQYF
many,TRBJ2-2,TRBV7-2,-,TGTGCCAGCAGCTTAGTAGGAGGGTTCGCCGGGGAGCTGTTTTTT,CASSLVGGFAGELFF
-,TRBJ2-3,TRBV7-8,-,TGTGCCAGCAGCTTAGTGGGACTGACAGATACGCAGTATTTT,CASSLVGLTDTQYF
few,TRBJ2-3,TRBV5-5,TRBD2,TGTGCCAGCAGCGACCCCGGGACTAGCGGGAGGGTGGATACGCAGTATTTT,CASSDPGTSGRVDTQYF
-,TRBJ1-2,TRBV6-2/TRBV6-3,TRBD1,TGTGCCAGCGGTCCCCAGCCAGGGGGCCGGGATGGCTACACCTTC,CASGPQPGGRDGYTF
few,TRBJ2-7,TRBV7-2,-,TGTGCCAGTCTCCTGACCCCGGGGAGCTCCTACGAGCAGTACTTC,CASLLTPGSSYEQYF
-,TRBJ1-1,TRBV12-3/TRBV12-4,-,TGTGCCAGCAGTTTTACAGGGTTAGGAGCTTTCTTT,CASSFTGLGAFF
-,TRBJ1-6,TRBV12-3/TRBV12-4,-,TGTGCCAGCAGTTTAACGGGCCCCAATTCACCCCTCCACTTT,CASSLTGPNSPLHF
few,TRBJ1-5,TRBV29-1,-,TGCAGCGTTGCCGCCGCCTGGGATCAGCCCCAGCATTTT,CSVAAAWDQPQHF
few,TRBJ2-1,TRBV19,TRBD2,TGTGCCAGTAGTTTCGCTAGCGGGCGATCTAATGAGCAGTTCTTC,CASSFASGRSNEQFF
-,TRBJ2-7,TRBV6-2/TRBV6-3,TRBD2,TGTGCCAGCAGTTACTCGAGCGTTACGACTAGCGGGAGGAGCGAGCAGTACTTC,CASSYSSVTTSGRSEQYF
few,TRBJ1-4,TRBV11-2,-,TGTGCCAGCAGCTTAGGGGTGACAGATAATAATGAAAAACTGTTTTTT,CASSLGVTDNNEKLFF
many,TRBJ2-6,TRBV12-3/TRBV12-4,TRBD1,TGTGCCAGCACCAGTATTCCGGGACAGACCGTAGTTGGGGCCAACGTCCTGACTTTC,CASTSIPGQTVVGANVLTF
once,TRBJ1-2,TRBV7-2,TRBD1,TGTGCCAGCAGCTCCCGGACAGGGGTTGGCTACACCTTC,CASSSRTGVGYTF
-,TRBJ2-1,TRBV5-1,-,TGCGCCAGCAGCTTGGGTCAGGGCGGCCACAATGAGCAGTTCTTC,CASSLGQGGHNEQFF
once,TRBJ2-1,TRBV20-1,-,TGCAGTGCTAGAGATGGAGGGGGTTACAATGAGCAGTTCTTC,CSARDGGGYNEQFF
many,TRBJ1-1,TRBV7-8,-,TGTGCCAGCAGCCCCGTCGCTGAAGCTTTCTTT,CASSPVAEAFF
few,TRBJ2-1,TRBV7-2,TRBD2,TGTGCCAGCAGACCTACTAGCGGGGCCTACAATGAGCAGTTCTTC,CASRPTSGAYNEQFF
-,TRBJ2-4,TRBV6-1,-,TGTGCCAGCCGGACTCAAGCCAAAAACATTCAGTACTTC,CASRTQAKNIQYF
-,TRBJ2-7,TRBV2,TRBD2,TGTGCCAGCAGGCCCCTCCAGGCAGCGGGAGTAGGCGAGCAGTACTTC,CASRPLQAAGVGEQYF
few,TRBJ2-3,TRBV28,TRBD1,TGTGCCAGCGCCCGTCCTCAATACCGGGACAGGGGGGATACGCAGTATTTT,CASARPQYRDRGDTQYF